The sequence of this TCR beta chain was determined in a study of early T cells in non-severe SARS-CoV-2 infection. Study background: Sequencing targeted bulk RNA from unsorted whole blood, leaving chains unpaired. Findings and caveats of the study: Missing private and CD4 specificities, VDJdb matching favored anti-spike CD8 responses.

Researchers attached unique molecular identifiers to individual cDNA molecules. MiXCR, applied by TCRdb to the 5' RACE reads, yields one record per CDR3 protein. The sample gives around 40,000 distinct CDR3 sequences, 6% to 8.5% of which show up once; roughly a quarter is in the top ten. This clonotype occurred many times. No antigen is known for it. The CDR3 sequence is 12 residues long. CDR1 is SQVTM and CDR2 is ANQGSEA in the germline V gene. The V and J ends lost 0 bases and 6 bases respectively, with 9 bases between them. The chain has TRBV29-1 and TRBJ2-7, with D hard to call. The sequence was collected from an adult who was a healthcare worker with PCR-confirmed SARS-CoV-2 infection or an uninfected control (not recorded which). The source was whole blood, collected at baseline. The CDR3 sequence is CSVEDQEPEQYF. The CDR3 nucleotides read TGCAGCGTTGAAGATCAAGAACCCGAGCAGTACTTC.